This note documents a single TCR beta chain sequence. What it recognizes is unknown. The record originates from a study of regulatory T cells in long-lasting Graves disease. The time point was: persistent/refractory GD, antithyroid drugs over 5 years with positive TRAb. Making the TCR library involved RNA that had been extracted from PBMCs. Germline V gives CDR1 SGHTA, CDR2 FQGNSA. This CDR3 region has 17 residues. Trimming cost V 4 bases and J 4 bases; bases outside gene matches: 15. Whole-study results and caveats: TRBV28, TRBJ1-2 and TRBJ2-5 were favored in persistent disease.

Relying on iRepertoire HTBI primers and Arm-PCR of CDR3 regions, the team built TCR beta libraries. TCRdb analysed the multiplex PCR reads with MiXCR anew, one entry per CDR3 protein. The profile shows a few hundred thousand distinct CDR3 sequences, 23% of them singletons. This rearrangement joins TRBV7-2 to TRBJ2-7; 8 bases line up with TRBD1. The receptor's source is a female donor with Graves disease. This material consisted of peripheral blood mononuclear cells (PBMCs), taken when the disease was refractory, from a patient treated with antithyroid drugs. CDR3 nucleotides: TGTGCCAGCAGCTCTCCCCTACCCGGGACAGGTGGTTACGAGCAGTACTTC. Its protein is CASSSPLPGTGGYEQYF.